The 16 T cell receptor beta chains in this list originate from one sample, sequenced in a study of T cell responses to AZD1222 COVID-19 vaccine. Using immunoSEQ multiplex PCR, the repertoire was profiled, and TCRdb retains in-frame clones only, with some absent. The sample has around 270,000 clones; around 93% are singletons. The source was peripheral blood, collected 28 days after the second AZD1222 dose. These receptor sequences come from an adult who received the AZD1222 COVID-19 vaccine.

Only one count was recorded for this clone. The rearrangement joins TRBV24-1 to TRBJ2-1, with D maybe TRBD1 (6 bases). V dropped 1 base and J dropped 7 bases, with 19 bases sitting between them. The CDR3 is 17 amino acids. Germline values: CDR1 KGHDR, CDR2 SFDVKD. This chain's CDR3 is CATSDLPSRGFRNEQFF. The DNA for the CDR3 is TGTGCCACCAGTGATTTACCTTCCAGGGGTTTTAGGAATGAGCAGTTCTTC.

The J gene is TRBJ1-2, the V gene TRBV9; D remains ambiguous. The germline gives CDR1 SGDLS, CDR2 YYNGEE. The CDR3 consists of 15 residues. Trimming removed 0 bases at V and 5 bases at J, with 14 bases between. CDR3 loop: CASSVGSHYSYGYTF. DNA for the CDR3: TGTGCCAGCAGCGTAGGCAGCCACTACTCTTATGGCTACACCTTC.

The chain carries TRBV5-1 and TRBJ2-1; 9 bases line up with TRBD2. V was clipped by 4 bases and J by 7 bases; unmatched bases: 6. Germline V gives CDR1 SGHRS, CDR2 YFSETQ. The CDR3 is 14 residues long. The DNA of the CDR3 is TGCGCCAGCAGCCAGGCGGGGGGGCTTAATGAGCAGTTCTTC. Amino acid sequence: CASSQAGGLNEQFF.

J is TRBJ1-5 and V is TRBV27, with D perhaps matching TRBD1 (5 bases). Germline CDR1 MNHEY, CDR2 SMNVEV (reference sequence). The CDR3 spans 14 residues. The germline V and J ends were trimmed by 5 bases and 5 bases, with 13 bases remaining between them. CDR3 region: CASSNRDRDQPQHF. The CDR3 nucleotides are TGTGCCAGCAGTAACCGGGACCGAGATCAGCCCCAGCATTTT.

The gene calls are TRBV6-5 and TRBJ2-7, with 7 bases identical to TRBD2. With V trimmed by 6 bases and J by 6 bases, 8 bases remained unmatched. The CDR3 has 13 residues. Germline-derived CDR1 and CDR2 are MNHEY and SVGAGI. This CDR3 reads CASRTSSGGEQYF. The CDR3 coding sequence is TGTGCCAGCAGGACATCCTCGGGGGGCGAGCAGTACTTC.

This sequence joins TRBV4-3 and TRBJ1-2; a weak D match, TRBD1 (5 bases). Trimming took off 1 base at V and 6 bases at J, with 9 bases between the two ends. The CDR3 consists of 13 residues. Germline-derived CDR1 and CDR2 are LGHNA and YSLEER. The CDR3 DNA reads as TGCGCCAGCAGCCAAGTCGCAGGGAATGGCTACACCTTC. Amino acids: CASSQVAGNGYTF.

This clone is a singleton in its sample. The chain links TRBV2 to TRBJ2-7, with unresolved D. The V end was cut by 7 bases, the J end by 4 bases, with 14 bases between. Looked up from germline, CDR1 is SNHLY and CDR2 is FYNNEI. The CDR3 covers 13 residues. The DNA of the CDR3 is TGTGCCAGCACCCCCGGCGCCCGGTACGAGCAGTACTTC. This translates into CASTPGARYEQYF.

The gene calls are TRBV11-3 and TRBJ2-5; 10 positions agree with TRBD1. In germline, CDR1 is SGHNT, CDR2 YENEEA. The CDR3 is 17 residues long. After removal of 5 bases from V and 2 bases from J, the junction contained 11 bases not matched to a gene. CDR3 in DNA: TGTGCCAGCAGCCGAGGGGACAGGGGTCACCCTCAAGAGACCCAGTACTTC. This encodes CASSRGDRGHPQETQYF. Full variable domain (rest looked up from reference TRBV11-3 and TRBJ2-5): EAGVVQSPRYKIIEKKQPVAFWCNPISGHNTLYWYLQNLGQGPELLIRYENEEAVDDSQLPKDRFSAERLKGVDSTLKIQPAELGDSAVYLCASSRGDRGHPQETQYFGPGTRLLVL.

The V call is TRBV4-3, the J call TRBJ2-7; 13 bases are a match to TRBD2. The V gene's germline CDR1 is LGHNA and CDR2 YSLEER. V trimming: 4 bases; J trimming: 5 bases; junction bases outside the gene matches: 8. This CDR3 region has 16 residues. CDR3 nucleotide sequence: TGCGCCAGCAGCCGTTGGACTAGCGGGAGTGGCAACGAGCAGTACTTC. As protein: CASSRWTSGSGNEQYF.

In nucleotides, the CDR3 is TGTGCCAGCGGGCGGGGGGGGGTGTACCAAGAGACCCAGTACTTC. Protein: CASGRGGVYQETQYF. The genes are TRBV7-2 and TRBJ2-5; the match to TRBD2 covers 9 bases. Germline assignment: CDR1 SGHTA and CDR2 FQGNSA. The CDR3 runs to 15 residues. Trimming removed 8 bases from V and 0 bases from J; junction bases left unmatched: 7.

The V and J genes are TRBV19 and TRBJ1-5; TRBD1 aligns across 8 bases. Losses at the gene ends were 5 bases for V and 5 bases for J; bases not matched to a gene: 5. There are 14 residues in the CDR3. Germline loops: CDR1 LNHDA, CDR2 SQIVND (reference sequence). CDR3 nucleotides: TGTGCCAGTAGTCCGGACAGGGAGGATCAGCCCCAGCATTTT. This codes for CASSPDREDQPQHF.

J is TRBJ1-1 and V is TRBV5-1; TRBD1 is a possible D gene (5 bases). Germline assignment: CDR1 SGHRS and CDR2 YFSETQ. Trimming shortened V by 2 bases and J by 3 bases, and 11 bases separated the two germline ends. The CDR3 spans 14 residues. CDR3 in DNA: TGCGCCAGCAGCTTAGCAGGGAGGGACACTGAAGCTTTCTTT. Its translation: CASSLAGRDTEAFF.

As DNA, the CDR3 is TGTGCCAGCAGCCGGGGACTAGCGGACAATGAGCAGTTCTTC. Translation gives CASSRGLADNEQFF. The chain joins TRBV4-2 to TRBJ2-1, with 11 positions matching TRBD2. Germline V CDR1 and CDR2: LGHNA, YNFKEQ. This CDR3 is built from 14 residues. Unmatched junction bases numbered 1, after V lost 4 bases and J lost 5 bases.

The genes are TRBV5-1 and TRBJ1-3; D not certain. The germline V gene has CDR1 SGHRS and CDR2 YFSETQ. The germline V and J ends were trimmed by 2 bases and 0 bases, with 3 bases remaining between them. CDR3 length: 13 amino acids. The CDR3 sequence: CASSFYSGNTIYF. The DNA of the CDR3 is TGCGCCAGCAGCTTTTACTCTGGAAACACCATATATTTT.

The CDR3 region is CASSLRGMRDFLNTEAFF. The DNA for the CDR3 is TGTGCCAGCAGTTTAAGGGGGATGAGGGATTTCCTGAACACTGAAGCTTTCTTT. The rearrangement joins TRBV28 to TRBJ1-1; D may be TRBD1 (6 bases). The CDR3 runs to 18 residues. V shed 2 bases and J shed 0 bases, with 19 bases lying between them. Germline values: CDR1 MDHEN, CDR2 SYDVKM.

The chain has TRBV2 and TRBJ2-7, with 7 bases aligning to TRBD2. CDR1 and CDR2 from the germline V gene are SNHLY and FYNNEI. Trimming cost V 5 bases and J 5 bases; bases outside gene matches: 12. CDR3 length: 15 amino acids. CDR3 sequence: CASSSLDREADEQYF. The CDR3 DNA sequence: TGTGCCAGCAGTTCCTTGGACCGGGAGGCCGACGAGCAGTACTTC. Full variable domain (outside the CDR3, taken from reference TRBV2 and TRBJ2-7): EPEVTQTPSHQVTQMGQEVILRCVPISNHLYFYWYRQILGQKVEFLVSFYNNEISEKSEIFDDQFSVERPDGSNFTLKIRSTKLEDSAMYFCASSSLDREADEQYFGPGTRLTVT.